Following are 18 T cell receptor beta chains from one sample sequenced in a study of T cell responses to AZD1222 COVID-19 vaccine. Sequencing used immunoSEQ multiplex PCR; TCRdb keeps in-frame clones, though not all of them. The table has some 130,000 clones, approximately 90% seen once. This specimen consisted of peripheral blood, obtained on day 0 of AZD1222 vaccination. The receptors here all came from an adult in good health.

The CDR3 DNA reads as TGTGCCTGGAGTGTATCCGGGGGAGCGGGCAATCAGCCCCAGCATTTT. Its translation is CAWSVSGGAGNQPQHF. The chain combines TRBV30 with TRBJ1-5, with D possibly TRBD1 on 5 matching bases. V dropped 0 bases and J dropped 2 bases, with 14 bases sitting between them. The CDR3 spans 16 residues. Germline assignment: CDR1 GTSNPN and CDR2 SVGIG (reference sequence).

This chain uses TRBV7-9 with TRBJ2-2; D is undetermined. V gave up 8 bases and J gave up 6 bases, with 10 bases separating them. The CDR3 extends over 12 amino acids. Germline CDR1 is SEHNR and CDR2 is FQNEAQ (reference sequence). The CDR3 DNA sequence: TGTGCCAGCGCCCAACGAGCCGGGGAGCTGTTTTTT. It codes for CASAQRAGELFF.

V is TRBV5-4 and J is TRBJ2-1; 8 nucleotides match TRBD2. Per germline, CDR1 SGHNT and CDR2 YYREEE (reference sequence). This CDR3 has 13 residues. The V segment lost 4 bases and the J segment 9 bases; nucleotides outside the gene matches: 6. This CDR3 reads CASSAGTSFEQFF. CDR3 nucleotide sequence: TGTGCCAGCAGCGCTGGGACTAGTTTTGAGCAGTTCTTC.

The chain links TRBV7-7 to TRBJ2-1; 7 bases match TRBD2. The V gene end was trimmed by 1 base and the J gene end by 6 bases; junction bases not matched to a gene: 9. Looked up from germline, CDR1 is SSHAT and CDR2 is FNYEAQ (reference sequence). The CDR3 is 16 residues long. In DNA form, the CDR3 reads TGTGCCAGCAGCTTAGTAAGGGCTAGCGGATTCAATGAGCAGTTCTTC. Translated, it gives CASSLVRASGFNEQFF.

The chain employs TRBV6-1 and TRBJ2-1, with TRBD2 identical over 8 bases. Losses at the gene ends were 11 bases for V and 4 bases for J; bases not matched to a gene: 7. The CDR3 covers 13 residues. In germline, CDR1 is MNHNS, CDR2 SASEGT. In nucleotides, the CDR3 is TGTGCCGGTGGGACTAGTCGGTACAATGAGCAGTTCTTC. Protein product: CAGGTSRYNEQFF.

The V gene is TRBV27, the J gene TRBJ2-5; no definite D call. The CDR3 totals 15 residues. CDR1 and CDR2 from the germline V gene are MNHEY and SMNVEV (reference sequence). With 5 bases removed from V and 2 bases from J, the gap between germline ends came to 15 bases. This CDR3 is CASSNISIGQETQYF. CDR3 bases: TGTGCCAGCAGTAATATAAGCATCGGACAAGAGACCCAGTACTTC.

This clone was observed once. The genes are TRBV29-1 and TRBJ1-1, with D hard to call. The CDR3 runs 12 residues. The V end lost 4 bases, the J end lost 5 bases, and 11 bases lay between the germline ends. Per the germline V gene, CDR1 is SQVTM and CDR2 is ANQGSEA. This chain's CDR3 is CSVGAVPTEAFF. In nucleotides, the CDR3 is TGCAGCGTTGGGGCAGTACCAACTGAAGCTTTCTTT.

The chain employs TRBV27 and TRBJ2-3; the match to TRBD2 covers 10 bases. V lost 5 bases and J lost 4; bases outside the gene matches: 12. There are 17 residues in the CDR3. Per germline, CDR1 MNHEY and CDR2 SMNVEV (reference sequence). Written as DNA, the CDR3 is TGTGCCAGCAGTCCGGACCTAGCGGGAGAGCCGCCAGATACGCAGTATTTT. Protein sequence: CASSPDLAGEPPDTQYF.

The V gene is TRBV2, the J gene TRBJ1-1, with D uncertain. This CDR3 is 13 amino acids long. Germline CDR1 and CDR2: SNHLY and FYNNEI. V was cut by 6 bases and J by 2 bases, with 10 bases left in between. Here the CDR3 reads CASRKDLNTEAFF. CDR3 sequence (DNA): TGTGCCAGCAGAAAGGACCTTAACACTGAAGCTTTCTTT. Based on the CDR3 plus reference TRBV2 and TRBJ1-1, the full variable domain is EPEVTQTPSHQVTQMGQEVILRCVPISNHLYFYWYRQILGQKVEFLVSFYNNEISEKSEIFDDQFSVERPDGSNFTLKIRSTKLEDSAMYFCASRKDLNTEAFFGQGTRLTVV.

Only one count was recorded for this clone. The rearrangement joins TRBV5-1 to TRBJ2-5; D gene uncertain. This CDR3 has 11 amino acids. CDR1 is SGHRS and CDR2 is YFSETQ in the germline V gene. The germline V and J ends were trimmed by 1 base and 6 bases, with 4 bases remaining between them. CDR3 coding DNA: TGCGCCAGCAGCTTGCAAAAGACCCAGTACTTC. This encodes CASSLQKTQYF.

The J gene is TRBJ2-1, the V gene TRBV5-1; 12 nucleotides align to TRBD2. V shed 4 bases and J 9 bases; nucleotides not matched to a gene: 11. This CDR3 is built from 16 residues. CDR1 and CDR2 (germline): SGHRS, YFSETQ. As DNA, the CDR3 is TGCGCCAGCAGCCATAGGACTAGCGGGATAGGGAGTGAGCAGTTCTTC. The encoded protein is CASSHRTSGIGSEQFF. Full variable domain (missing parts from reference TRBV5-1 and TRBJ2-1): KAGVTQTPRYLIKTRGQQVTLSCSPISGHRSVSWYQQTPGQGLQFLFEYFSETQRNKGNFPGRFSGRQFSNSRSEMNVSTLELGDSALYLCASSHRTSGIGSEQFFGPGTRLTVL.

The chain uses TRBV28 and TRBJ1-1; D gene uncertain. V was trimmed by 8 bases and J by 6 bases, leaving 19 bases between them. The CDR3 has 14 residues. CDR1 is MDHEN, CDR2 SYDVKM, per germline. CDR3 sequence reads: CASLSSAGLPEAFF. CDR3 sequence (DNA): TGTGCCAGCTTGTCCTCCGCCGGGTTACCTGAAGCTTTCTTT.

The genes are TRBV2 and TRBJ1-5; possibly TRBD1 for D (5 bases). The CDR3 has 14 amino acids. The V gene lost 4 bases and the J gene lost 7 bases, with 14 bases spanning the gap. The V gene's germline CDR1 is SNHLY and CDR2 FYNNEI. CDR3 sequence reads: CASSAGTNNQPQHF. The CDR3 DNA reads as TGTGCCAGCAGTGCGGGGACCAACAACCAGCCCCAGCATTTT. The variable domain in full, with the rest retrieved from reference TRBV2 and TRBJ1-5, is EPEVTQTPSHQVTQMGQEVILRCVPISNHLYFYWYRQILGQKVEFLVSFYNNEISEKSEIFDDQFSVERPDGSNFTLKIRSTKLEDSAMYFCASSAGTNNQPQHFGDGTRLSIL.

This sequence joins TRBV5-1 and TRBJ1-1; tentative D call: TRBD1 (6 bases). V lost 2 bases and J lost 0, with 14 bases in between. CDR1 is SGHRS, CDR2 YFSETQ, per germline. CDR3 length equals 16 residues. CDR3 in amino acids: CASSFEAGAMNTEAFF. The CDR3 DNA reads as TGCGCCAGCAGCTTTGAGGCAGGGGCCATGAACACTGAAGCTTTCTTT.

This chain uses TRBV27 with TRBJ1-1; 9 bases match TRBD1. J gave up 4 bases and V 7 bases, and 10 bases lay outside the gene matches. The CDR3 consists of 15 residues. Germline CDR1 reads MNHEY; CDR2 reads SMNVEV (reference sequence). CDR3 coding DNA: TGTGCCAGCACCTCCCTCGGGACAGGGCGCACTGAAGCTTTCTTT. It codes for CASTSLGTGRTEAFF.

V and J are TRBV28 and TRBJ1-2, with TRBD1 identical over 11 bases. The CDR3 runs to 15 residues. Germline values: CDR1 MDHEN, CDR2 SYDVKM. Losses at the gene ends were 5 bases for V and 8 bases for J; bases not matched to a gene: 10. CDR3 amino acids: CASSKLDRGQRGYTF. The CDR3 coding sequence is TGTGCCAGCAGTAAGTTGGACAGGGGGCAGCGGGGCTACACCTTC.

V usage is TRBV3-1 (or the pseudogene TRBV3-2) and J usage is TRBJ1-1, with a possible D match to TRBD1 (6 bases). The CDR3 runs 14 residues. Germline assignment: CDR1 LGHDT and CDR2 YNNKEL (reference sequence). The V and J ends lost 1 base and 2 bases respectively, with 8 bases between them. The CDR3 here is CASSQAGANTEAFF. The CDR3, as DNA: TGTGCCAGCAGCCAAGCGGGGGCCAACACTGAAGCTTTCTTT.

V and J are TRBV28 and TRBJ1-4, with TRBD1 matching over 8 bases. From germline, CDR1 is MDHEN and CDR2 SYDVKM. The trim removed 6 bases at V and 5 bases at J, leaving 5 bases unmatched. The CDR3 consists of 14 residues. CDR3 region: CASSSDRGNEKLFF. The CDR3 DNA follows: TGTGCCAGCAGCTCCGACAGGGGAAATGAAAAACTGTTTTTT.